This T cell receptor beta chain was sequenced in a study of T cell changes during pregnancy in multiple sclerosis. The assay was immunoSEQ multiplex PCR, and TCRdb's table has in-frame clones only and misses some. The sample contains more than 55,000 clones, 91% of which appear only once. The V end was cut by 5 bases, the J end by 1 base, with 8 bases between. CDR1 GTSNPN and CDR2 SVGIG come from the germline V gene (reference sequence). The CDR3 runs 12 residues. The clonotype was recovered from a female donor in good health, enrolled as a control in a pregnancy study. The V call is TRBV30, the J call TRBJ1-2; D remains unclear. The material was peripheral blood, obtained in the third trimester of pregnancy. The CDR3 spells CAWSQVNYGYTF. DNA of the CDR3: TGTGCCTGGTCGCAGGTTAACTATGGCTACACCTTC.